A single TCR beta chain is shown here with its context. The sample belongs to a study of blood T cell repertoires in COVID-19. Overall study context: Sample material is recorded as cDNA or gDNA derived from T cells, B-cell-depleted T cells, or PBMCs.

The CDR3 sequence is 14 residues long. Trimming cost V 0 bases and J 1 base, with 6 bases left between them. Some clones are missing from TCRdb's copy, which holds only in-frame ones; the method was immunoSEQ multiplex PCR. The sample yields 150,000 to 200,000 clones, approximately 92% seen once. The clonotype was recovered from a woman in her forties or fifties with acute or convalescent COVID-19. The J gene is TRBJ1-1, the V gene TRBV23-1; D unclear. TRBV23-1 is flagged as an ORF with uncertain function. Sample: peripheral blood. The CDR3 spells CASSQSVGNTEAFF. CDR3 bases: TGCGCCAGCAGTCAATCGGTCGGGAACACTGAAGCTTTCTTT.